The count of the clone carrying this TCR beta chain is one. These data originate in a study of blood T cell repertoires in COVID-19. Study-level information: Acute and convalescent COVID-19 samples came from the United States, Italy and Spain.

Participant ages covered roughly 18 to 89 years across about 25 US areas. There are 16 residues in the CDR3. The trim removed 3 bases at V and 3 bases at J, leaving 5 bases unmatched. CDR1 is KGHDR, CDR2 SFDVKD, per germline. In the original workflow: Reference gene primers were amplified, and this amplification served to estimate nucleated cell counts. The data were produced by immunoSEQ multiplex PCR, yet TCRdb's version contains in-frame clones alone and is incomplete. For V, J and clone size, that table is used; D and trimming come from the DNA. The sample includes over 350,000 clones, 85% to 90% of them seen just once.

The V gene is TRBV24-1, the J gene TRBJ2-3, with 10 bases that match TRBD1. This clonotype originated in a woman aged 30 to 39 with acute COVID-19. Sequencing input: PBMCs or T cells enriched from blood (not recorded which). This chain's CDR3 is CATSDLRTGGTDTQYF. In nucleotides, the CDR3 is TGTGCCACCAGTGATCTCAGGACAGGGGGGACAGATACGCAGTATTTT.